This is a list of T cell receptor beta chains from one sample in a study of cytomegalovirus exposure and HLA in healthy donors. The table came from immunoSEQ multiplex PCR; TCRdb's copy has only in-frame clones and leaves some out. The repertoire holds about 78,000 clones, with roughly three quarters as singletons. What was sequenced was PBMCs. Receptors originate from a woman in her forties or fifties in good health and CMV-seropositive. The CDR3 runs from the conserved cysteine through the conserved F or W. The order of the fields is J gene, clone size, D gene, V gene, CDR3 protein, CDR3 DNA. A D gene is named only where the DNA matches it firmly. Clone size is given for some rows only: seen once, a few or many times, or a class if the clone is expanded.

TRBJ1-4 | - | - | TRBV7-9 | CASSPSRGSLNEKLFF | TGTGCCAGCAGCCCGAGTAGGGGCAGCCTTAATGAAAAACTGTTTTTT
TRBJ1-2 | - | TRBD1 | TRBV5-1 | CASSLEAGGLGYTF | TGCGCCAGCAGCTTGGAGGCAGGGGGCCTTGGCTACACCTTC
TRBJ2-7 | - | - | TRBV29-1 | CSVEVAYEQYF | TGCAGCGTTGAGGTAGCCTACGAGCAGTACTTC
TRBJ1-2 | once | - | TRBV28 | CASRLQGGGGYTF | TGTGCCAGCCGATTACAAGGGGGTGGTGGCTACACCTTC
TRBJ2-7 | - | - | TRBV27 | CASSLSSIYEQYF | TGTGCCAGCAGTTTATCGTCGATCTACGAGCAGTACTTC
TRBJ2-7 | - | - | TRBV19 | CASSIRGPSYEQYF | TGTGCCAGTAGTATAAGGGGTCCTTCCTACGAGCAGTACTTC
TRBJ1-3 | - | - | TRBV4-1 | CASSPSPRVSGNTIYF | TGCGCCAGCAGCCCCTCCCCGCGGGTCTCTGGAAACACCATATATTTT
TRBJ1-5 | once | TRBD1 | TRBV19 | CASTNSGQGMNQPQHF | TGTGCCAGTACCAATTCGGGACAGGGGATGAATCAGCCCCAGCATTTT
TRBJ2-3 | - | - | TRBV29-1 | CSVRQDPSTDTQYF | TGCAGCGTTCGACAGGACCCCTCTACAGATACGCAGTATTTT
TRBJ2-2 | once | - | TRBV27 | CATPGEDWKITGELFF | TGTGCCACCCCGGGAGAGGACTGGAAAATCACCGGGGAGCTGTTTTTT
TRBJ2-5 | - | - | TRBV19 | CASSIGGARQETQYF | TGTGCCAGTAGTATAGGGGGAGCGAGACAAGAGACCCAGTACTTC
TRBJ2-7 | - | TRBD1 | TRBV7-9 | CASSLGDRHEQYF | TGTGCCAGCAGCTTAGGGGACAGGCACGAGCAGTACTTC
TRBJ2-3 | - | TRBD2 | TRBV6-1 | CASSAYRTSGSTPDTQYF | TGTGCCAGCAGTGCCTACCGGACTAGCGGGAGTACCCCAGATACGCAGTATTTT
TRBJ2-1 | - | TRBD2 | TRBV19 | CASSTVLWEGRSYNEQFF | TGTGCCAGTAGTACCGTACTCTGGGAGGGCCGGTCCTACAATGAGCAGTTCTTC
TRBJ2-4 | - | TRBD2 | TRBV9 | CASSPGGRGGYGIQYF | TGTGCCAGCAGCCCCGGGGGACGGGGGGGATACGGCATTCAGTACTTC
TRBJ2-5 | - | - | TRBV7-8 | CASSFSSYQETQYF | TGTGCCAGCAGCTTTTCTAGCTACCAAGAGACCCAGTACTTC
TRBJ2-7 | - | - | TRBV7-2 | CASSLYFPNEQYF | TGTGCCAGCAGCTTATACTTCCCGAACGAGCAGTACTTC
TRBJ2-2 | - | TRBD1 | TRBV11-2 | CASSLGTGATGELFF | TGTGCCAGCAGCCTAGGGACAGGGGCCACCGGGGAGCTGTTTTTT
TRBJ2-5 | - | TRBD2 | TRBV2 | CASMRTSGGETQYF | TGTGCCAGCATGCGGACTAGCGGGGGGGAGACCCAGTACTTC
TRBJ2-6 | - | - | TRBV5-1 | CASSLAGAGANVLTF | TGCGCCAGCAGCTTGGCCGGGGCTGGGGCCAACGTCCTGACTTTC
TRBJ1-1 | - | TRBD1 | TRBV7-8 | CASSFDRGQGRAFF | TGTGCCAGCAGCTTCGATCGGGGACAGGGGCGGGCTTTCTTT
TRBJ2-7 | once | TRBD1 | TRBV27 | CASSYGQGHYEQYF | TGTGCCAGCAGTTACGGACAGGGTCACTACGAGCAGTACTTC
TRBJ2-1 | - | TRBD2 | TRBV5-4 | CASSLGKRGPEYNEQFF | TGTGCCAGCAGCTTGGGAAAGCGGGGGCCCGAATACAATGAGCAGTTCTTC
TRBJ2-2 | few | TRBD2 | TRBV10-3 | CATSGTSGRGTGELFF | TGTGCCACCTCCGGGACTAGCGGGAGAGGGACCGGGGAGCTGTTTTTT
TRBJ1-5 | - | TRBD1 | TRBV6-1 | CASSDRGYQPQHF | TGTGCCAGCTCTGACAGGGGGTATCAGCCCCAGCATTTT
TRBJ2-5 | once | TRBD1 | TRBV5-4 | CASSLPGTGAAGETQYF | TGTGCCAGCAGCCTCCCCGGGACAGGGGCCGCGGGGGAGACCCAGTACTTC
TRBJ2-3 | once | TRBD2 | TRBV7-3 | CASSLTGAGGTDTQYF | TGTGCCAGCAGCTTAACTGGGGCGGGGGGGACAGATACGCAGTATTTT
TRBJ2-3 | - | TRBD1 | TRBV5-1 | CASSLAGQGEADTQYF | TGCGCCAGCAGCTTGGCCGGACAGGGTGAGGCAGATACGCAGTATTTT
TRBJ2-3 | - | TRBD2 | TRBV7-2 | CASSPLGSGSTDTQYF | TGTGCCAGCAGCCCTTTAGGTAGCGGGAGTACAGATACGCAGTATTTT
TRBJ1-1 | - | - | TRBV4-2 | CASSQDGWTEAFF | TGTGCCAGCAGCCAAGACGGTTGGACTGAAGCTTTCTTT
TRBJ2-3 | - | TRBD2 | TRBV5-6 | CASSLTSGTTDTQYF | TGTGCCAGCAGCTTGACTAGCGGCACCACAGATACGCAGTATTTT
TRBJ1-4 | - | TRBD1 | TRBV5-1 | CASSHRGGNEKLFF | TGCGCCAGCAGCCACAGGGGTGGGAATGAAAAACTGTTTTTT
TRBJ1-2 | - | TRBD1 | TRBV30 | CAWSPPTGGYGYTF | TGTGCCTGGAGTCCGCCGACAGGGGGGTATGGCTACACCTTC
TRBJ2-7 | - | TRBD1 | TRBV5-1 | CASSLSHPGQLYEQYF | TGCGCCAGCAGCTTGTCTCATCCGGGACAGCTTTACGAGCAGTACTTC
TRBJ2-2 | once | - | TRBV18 | CASSEYEVIGELFF | TGTGCCAGCTCAGAGTATGAGGTCATCGGGGAGCTGTTTTTT
TRBJ2-2 | few | - | TRBV6-5 | CASSYGLNTGELFF | TGTGCCAGCAGTTACGGGCTGAACACCGGGGAGCTGTTTTTT
TRBJ2-3 | - | TRBD2 | TRBV4-2 | CASSASGRGPDTQYF | TGTGCCAGCAGCGCTAGCGGGAGGGGCCCAGATACGCAGTATTTT
TRBJ1-2 | - | - | TRBV12-5 | CASGSNNNYGYTF | TGTGCTAGTGGTTCAAACAATAACTATGGCTACACCTTC
TRBJ2-1 | once | TRBD2 | TRBV19 | CASSNRGSGRADEQFF | TGTGCCAGTAGTAATAGAGGGAGCGGGAGGGCCGATGAGCAGTTCTTC
TRBJ2-3 | - | - | TRBV11-2 | CASSPRLFTDTQYF | TGTGCCAGCAGCCCGCGGCTGTTCACAGATACGCAGTATTTT
TRBJ1-2 | - | - | TRBV23-1 | CASSHPWTRLF | TGCGCCAGCAGTCACCCTTGGACAAGATTATTC
TRBJ1-1 | - | TRBD1 | TRBV7-9 | CASSSGTGHVEEAFF | TGTGCCAGCAGTTCCGGGACAGGGCATGTAGAGGAGGCTTTCTTT
TRBJ2-1 | - | TRBD2 | TRBV2 | CATVPLSGTRTTEQFF | TGTGCCACCGTCCCACTAAGTGGGACTAGGACCACTGAGCAGTTCTTC